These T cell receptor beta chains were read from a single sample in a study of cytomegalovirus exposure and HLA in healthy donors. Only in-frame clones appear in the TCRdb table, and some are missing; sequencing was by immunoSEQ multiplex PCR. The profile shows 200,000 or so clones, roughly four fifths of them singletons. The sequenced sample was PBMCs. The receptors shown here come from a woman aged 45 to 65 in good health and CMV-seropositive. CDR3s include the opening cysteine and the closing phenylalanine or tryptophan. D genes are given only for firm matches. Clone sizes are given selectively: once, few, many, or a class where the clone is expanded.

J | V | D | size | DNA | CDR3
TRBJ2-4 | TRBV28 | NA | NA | TGTGCCACCCAACAGCCAGCCAAAAACATTCAGTACTTC | CATQQPAKNIQYF
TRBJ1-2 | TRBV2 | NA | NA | TGTGCCAGCGACGAACAAGGGGGATATGGCTACACCTTC | CASDEQGGYGYTF
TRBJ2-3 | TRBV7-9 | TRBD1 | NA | TGTGCCAGCAGCGCCGGGACAGGGGGCACAGATACGCAGTATTTT | CASSAGTGGTDTQYF
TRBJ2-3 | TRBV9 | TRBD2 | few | TGTGCCAGCAGCGTAGCTACGGGGGGGAACACAGATACGCAGTATTTT | CASSVATGGNTDTQYF
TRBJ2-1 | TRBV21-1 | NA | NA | TGTGCCAGCAGCCAAACCCCGGGACAGTACAATGAGCAGTTCTTC | CASSQTPGQYNEQFF
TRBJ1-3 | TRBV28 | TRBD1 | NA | TGTGCCAGCAGTTTATACACAGGGGACTCTGGAAACACCATATATTTT | CASSLYTGDSGNTIYF
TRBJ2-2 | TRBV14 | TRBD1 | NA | TGTGCCAGCAGCCAGACAGGGCGGAGCACCGGGGAGCTGTTTTTT | CASSQTGRSTGELFF
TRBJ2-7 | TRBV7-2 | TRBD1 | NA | TGTGCCACGCAGGGGGCGGCCCACGAGCAGTACTTC | CATQGAAHEQYF
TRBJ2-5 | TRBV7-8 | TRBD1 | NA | TGTGCCAGCAGCTGGGACAGGAAAGAGACCCAGTACTTC | CASSWDRKETQYF
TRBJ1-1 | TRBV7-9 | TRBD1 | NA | TGTGCCAGCAGCTCCGACAGGGGGAATATTTTAACGAACACTGAAGCTTTCTTT | CASSSDRGNILTNTEAFF
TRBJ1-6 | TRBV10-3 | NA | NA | TGTGCCATCAGTGAGTCATCGGGTCCGGAGGCCTATAATTCACCCCTCCACTTT | CAISESSGPEAYNSPLHF
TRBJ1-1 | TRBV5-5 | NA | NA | TGTGCCAGCAGCTTGGCAGGGAGGGAAGCTTTCTTT | CASSLAGREAFF
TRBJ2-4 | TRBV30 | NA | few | TGTGCCTGGACTACGGGGGCCAAAAACATTCAGTACTTC | CAWTTGAKNIQYF
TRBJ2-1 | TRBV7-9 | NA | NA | TGTGCCAGCAGCTTAGCGCGAGAAGGGGGGGCCTACAATGAGCAGTTCTTC | CASSLAREGGAYNEQFF
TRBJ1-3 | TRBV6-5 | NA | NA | TGTGCCAGCAGCCTACAGACTCGGGGCACCATATATTTT | CASSLQTRGTIYF
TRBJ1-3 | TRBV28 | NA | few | TGTGCCAGCAGTCGGGGGACTTCCACTGGAAACACCATATATTTT | CASSRGTSTGNTIYF
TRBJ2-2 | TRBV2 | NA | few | TGTGCCAGCAGCCCCAGACTAAGCGGCGGGGAGCTGTTTTTT | CASSPRLSGGELFF
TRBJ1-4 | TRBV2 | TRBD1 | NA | TGTGCCAGCAGGGTCCTGGACAGGGGAATAGATGAAAAACTGTTTTTT | CASRVLDRGIDEKLFF
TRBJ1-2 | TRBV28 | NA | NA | TGTGCCAGCAGGCATAGGGTTCAGGGTGGCTATGGCTACACCTTC | CASRHRVQGGYGYTF
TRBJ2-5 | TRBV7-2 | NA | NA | TGTGCCAGCAGCTTAGGAGGGGGGGCCTCGACCCAGTACTTC | CASSLGGGASTQYF
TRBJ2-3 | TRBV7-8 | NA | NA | TGTGCCAGCAGCTTAGCGCTGACAAGCACAGATACGCAGTATTTT | CASSLALTSTDTQYF
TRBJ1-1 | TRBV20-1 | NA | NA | TGCAGTGCTACCGGACACCTTGAAGCTTTCTTT | CSATGHLEAFF
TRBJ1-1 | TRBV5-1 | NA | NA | TGCGCCAGTACCACAGGGCTGAACACTGAAGCTTTCTTT | CASTTGLNTEAFF
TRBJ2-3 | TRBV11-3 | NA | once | TGTGCCAGCAGCCCCCCTAGCCAGCCGGTCTGCACAGATACGCAGTATTTT | CASSPPSQPVCTDTQYF
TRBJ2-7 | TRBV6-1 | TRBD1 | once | TGTGCCAGTGGGACAGGGCCGTCGTACGAGCAGTACTTC | CASGTGPSYEQYF
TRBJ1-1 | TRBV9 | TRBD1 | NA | TGTGCCAGCAGCGCGAGGGGGCTGGGCACTGAAGCTTTCTTT | CASSARGLGTEAFF
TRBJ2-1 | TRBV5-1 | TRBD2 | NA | TGCGCCAGCAGCTTGAAGAGCGGGAGGGGCAATGAGCAGTTCTTC | CASSLKSGRGNEQFF
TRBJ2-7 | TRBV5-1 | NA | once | TGCGCCAGCAGCTTTTCCAGGGGGGCGGGTGAGCAGTACTTC | CASSFSRGAGEQYF
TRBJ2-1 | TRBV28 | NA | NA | TGTGCCAGCAGTTTATGGACTACGCAAAACAATGAGCAGTTCTTC | CASSLWTTQNNEQFF
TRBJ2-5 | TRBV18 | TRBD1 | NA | TGTGCCAGCTCCCATCGGACAGGGAAGTCTCGAGGTTGGTTGGAGACCCAGTACTTC | CASSHRTGKSRGWLETQYF
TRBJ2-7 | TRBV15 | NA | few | TGTGCCACCAGCAGAGACCGGGGGAACTACGAGCAGTACTTC | CATSRDRGNYEQYF
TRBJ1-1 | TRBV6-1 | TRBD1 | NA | TGTGCCATATGGGACAGGAACACTGAAGCTTTCTTT | CAIWDRNTEAFF
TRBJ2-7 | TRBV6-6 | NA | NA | TGTGCCAGCAGTCTCAGGGAATCGGGCGAGCAGTACTTC | CASSLRESGEQYF
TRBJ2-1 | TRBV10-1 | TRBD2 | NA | TGCGCCAGCAGTGCCGGACTAGCGGCATCCAATGAGCAGTTCTTC | CASSAGLAASNEQFF
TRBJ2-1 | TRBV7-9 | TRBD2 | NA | TGTGCCAGCAGCTTAGCCGTAGCGGGAGGTTACAATGAGCAGTTCTTC | CASSLAVAGGYNEQFF
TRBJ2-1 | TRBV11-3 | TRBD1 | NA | TGTGCCAGCAGCTCACAGGGGGCGCGGGGCAATGAGCAGTTCTTC | CASSSQGARGNEQFF
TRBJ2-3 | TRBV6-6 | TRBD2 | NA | TGTGCCAGCAGTTACTCCCGACTAGCTAGCACAGATACGCAGTATTTT | CASSYSRLASTDTQYF
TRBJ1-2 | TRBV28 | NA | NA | TGTGCCAGCAGACCGGGACTGGAATATGGCTACACCTTC | CASRPGLEYGYTF
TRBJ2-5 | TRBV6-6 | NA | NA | TGTGCCAGCAGTTACTCGCCGGTTCAAGAGACCCAGTACTTC | CASSYSPVQETQYF
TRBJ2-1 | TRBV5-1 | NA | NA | TGCGCCAGCAGCTCTAACAATGAGCAGTTCTTC | CASSSNNEQFF
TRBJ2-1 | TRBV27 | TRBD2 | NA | TGTGCCAGCAGTTTAGGGACTAGAAATGAGCAGTTCTTC | CASSLGTRNEQFF
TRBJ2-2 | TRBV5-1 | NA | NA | TGCGCCAGCAGCTTGGGAAGGGGATACGCCGGGGAGCTGTTTTTT | CASSLGRGYAGELFF
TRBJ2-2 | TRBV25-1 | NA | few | TGTGCCAGCAGTTTCCAGGGGCAAGGGGAGCTGTTTTTT | CASSFQGQGELFF
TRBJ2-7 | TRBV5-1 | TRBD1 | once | TGCGCCAGCGCTCTTCGGACAGGGGGGGTAGAACAGTACTTC | CASALRTGGVEQYF
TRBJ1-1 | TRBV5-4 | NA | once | TGTGCCAGCAGCTTCAGGGCCACTGAAGCTTTCTTT | CASSFRATEAFF